This T cell receptor beta chain was sequenced in a study of shared clonotypes between healthy human individuals. Notes on the study in general: Researchers sampled only blood; tissue repertoires likely differ.

Concerning this clone itself: Its specificity is not known.

Genomic DNA of every subset was divided equally among multiple immunoSEQ plates. TCRdb's table, derived via immunoSEQ multiplex PCR, lists solely in-frame clones and lacks some. Altogether approximately 2.1 million clones are present, approximately 95% being singletons, with the ten largest covering 0.39%. Losses at the gene ends were 5 bases for V and 1 base for J; bases not matched to a gene: 9. The CDR3 totals 16 residues. Germline CDR1 SGHTA, CDR2 FQGNSA. This TCR came from a man between 18 and 29 years old in good health. Some clones in this sample may be carry-over from other donors' samples. Input material: naive CD4+ T cells from PBMCs. Subset specified: CD45RA+ positively selected. V usage is TRBV7-2 and J usage is TRBJ2-3; 7 nucleotides match TRBD2. CDR3 amino acids: CASSAQASGRTDTQYF. DNA of the CDR3: TGTGCCAGCAGCGCCCAGGCTAGCGGCCGCACAGATACGCAGTATTTT.